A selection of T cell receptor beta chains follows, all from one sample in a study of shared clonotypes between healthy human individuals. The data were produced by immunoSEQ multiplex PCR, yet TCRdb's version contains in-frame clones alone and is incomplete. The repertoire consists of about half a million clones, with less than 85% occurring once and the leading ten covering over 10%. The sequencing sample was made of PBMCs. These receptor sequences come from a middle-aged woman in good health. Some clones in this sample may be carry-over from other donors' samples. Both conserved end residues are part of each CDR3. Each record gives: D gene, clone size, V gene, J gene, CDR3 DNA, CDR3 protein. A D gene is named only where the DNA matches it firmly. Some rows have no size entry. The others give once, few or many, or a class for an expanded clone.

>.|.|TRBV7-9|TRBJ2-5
TGTGCCAGCAGCTTAGAAGGTGGGACTTATCAAGAGACCCAGTACTTC
CASSLEGGTYQETQYF
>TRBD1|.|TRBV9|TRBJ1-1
TGTGCCAGCAGCGTAGACCAGGGGGACTACACTGAAGCTTTCTTT
CASSVDQGDYTEAFF
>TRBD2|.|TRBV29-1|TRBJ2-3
TGCAGCGTTGAGTTAGCGGGACCCACAGATACGCAGTATTTT
CSVELAGPTDTQYF
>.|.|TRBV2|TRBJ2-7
TGTGCCAGCAGGTCCAGGGCCTACGAGCAGTACTTC
CASRSRAYEQYF
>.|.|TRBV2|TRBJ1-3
TGTGCCAGCAGGACCGGGGTCGGAAACACCATATATTTT
CASRTGVGNTIYF
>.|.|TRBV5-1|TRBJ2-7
TGCGCCAGCAGCTTGGGGCCGGGGTCTTCCTACGAGCAGTACTTC
CASSLGPGSSYEQYF
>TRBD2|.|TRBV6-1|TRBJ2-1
TGTGCCAGCAGTGCGACTAGCGGGAACTACAATGAGCAGTTCTTC
CASSATSGNYNEQFF
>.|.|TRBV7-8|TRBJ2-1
TGTGCCAGCAGCTTAGAGGCTAGCGCCCAATACAATGAGCAGTTCTTC
CASSLEASAQYNEQFF
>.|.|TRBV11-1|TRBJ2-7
TGTGCCAGCAGCCCGGGTGGGCCAGGCGCGCCCTACGAGCAGTACTTC
CASSPGGPGAPYEQYF
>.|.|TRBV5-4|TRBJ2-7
TGTGCCAGCAGCTATCCACCGGGACACGGATCCTACGAGCAGTACTTC
CASSYPPGHGSYEQYF
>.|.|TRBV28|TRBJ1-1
TGTGCCAGCAGTTTGGCTGCCAGGGGTAAGGCTTTCTTT
CASSLAARGKAFF
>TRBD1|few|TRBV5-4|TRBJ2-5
TGTGCCACCAGGGTGGGGACAGGGACGGAGACCCAGTACTTC
CATRVGTGTETQYF
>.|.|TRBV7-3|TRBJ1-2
TGTGCCAGCAGCTCCAAGAGTTATGGCTACACCTTC
CASSSKSYGYTF
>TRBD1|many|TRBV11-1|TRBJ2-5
TGTGCCAGCAGCCGCCGGGACAGCCAAGAGACCCAGTACTTC
CASSRRDSQETQYF
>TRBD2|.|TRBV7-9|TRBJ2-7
TGTGCCAGCAGCTCACGGACTAGCGGGAGCACCTACGAGCAGTACTTC
CASSSRTSGSTYEQYF
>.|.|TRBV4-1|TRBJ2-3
TGCGCCAGCAGCCACGTTCCCCCCCGGGTAGATACGCAGTATTTT
CASSHVPPRVDTQYF
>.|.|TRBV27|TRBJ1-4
TGTGCCAGCAGTTTGGACATTTGGGAGAGCTTGCAGGAAAAACTGTTTTTT
CASSLDIWESLQEKLFF
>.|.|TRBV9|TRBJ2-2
TGTGCCAGCAGCGTAGATCTCCGAGAGGCCGGGGAGCTGTTTTTT
CASSVDLREAGELFF
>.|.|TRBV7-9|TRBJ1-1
TGTGCCAGCAGCTTAGTTATAGGGGTAACGGCTTTCTTT
CASSLVIGVTAFF
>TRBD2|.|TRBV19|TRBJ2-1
TGTGCCAGTAGTAGGGGACTAGCGGAGGGAAATGAGCAGTTCTTC
CASSRGLAEGNEQFF
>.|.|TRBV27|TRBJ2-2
TGTGCCAGCAGTTTATCGAGGGTTGGCGGGGAGCTGTTTTTT
CASSLSRVGGELFF
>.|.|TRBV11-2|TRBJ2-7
TGTGCCAGCAGCCACGAAAAGGGGCAGTACTTC
CASSHEKGQYF
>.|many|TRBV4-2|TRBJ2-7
TGTGCCAGCAGCCAAGGTCAGGACTATTCCTACGAGCAGTACTTC
CASSQGQDYSYEQYF
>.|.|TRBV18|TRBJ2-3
TGTGCCAGCTCACCACCCGCCGGAAGCACAGATACGCAGTATTTT
CASSPPAGSTDTQYF
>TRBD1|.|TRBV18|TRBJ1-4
TGTGCCAGCTCACCGGACAGGGATGAAAAACTGTTTTTT
CASSPDRDEKLFF
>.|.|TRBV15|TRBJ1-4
TGTGCCACCAGCAGAGATACAGTTCGAACTAATGAAAAACTGTTTTTT
CATSRDTVRTNEKLFF
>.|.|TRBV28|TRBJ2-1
TGTGCCAGCAGTTCCGTACTTCATGAGCAGTTCTTC
CASSSVLHEQFF
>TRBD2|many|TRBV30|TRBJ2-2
TGTGCCTGGGCGGGGGGGCTAGCGGGAACCGGGGAGCTGTTTTTT
CAWAGGLAGTGELFF
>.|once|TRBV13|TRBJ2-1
TGTGCCAGCAGCTTCGATACGGGGAGCTCCTACAATGAGCAGTTCTTC
CASSFDTGSSYNEQFF
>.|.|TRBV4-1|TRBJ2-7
TGCGCCAGCAGCCAAGTTGGGACGAGGAGCTCCTACGAGCAGTACTTC
CASSQVGTRSSYEQYF
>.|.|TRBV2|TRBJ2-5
TGTGCCAGCAGTGAAGCCAGGGAGACCCAGTACTTC
CASSEARETQYF
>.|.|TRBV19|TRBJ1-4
TGTGCCAGTACTGGATCACAGGCCTTTAATGAAAAACTGTTTTTT
CASTGSQAFNEKLFF
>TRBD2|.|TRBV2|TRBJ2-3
TGTGCCAGCCGGAGGGTGCGGGAGGGCCTCGCAGATACGCAGTATTTT
CASRRVREGLADTQYF
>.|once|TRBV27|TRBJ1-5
TGTGCCAGCAGTCCCGGACTATATCAGCCCCAGCATTTT
CASSPGLYQPQHF
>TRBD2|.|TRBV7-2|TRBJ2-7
TGTGCCAGCAGTCAACTAGCGGGAGGGCCCTACGAGCAGTACTTC
CASSQLAGGPYEQYF
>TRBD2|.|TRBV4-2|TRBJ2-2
TGTGCCAGCAGCAAGACTAGCGATGCCGGGGAGCTGTTTTTT
CASSKTSDAGELFF
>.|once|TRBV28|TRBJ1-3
TGTGCCAGCAGTTTAACCGACCTTTGGGGGTCTGGAAACACCATATATTTT
CASSLTDLWGSGNTIYF
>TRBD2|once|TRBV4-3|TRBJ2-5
TGCGCCAGCAGCCAAGGGGAGCGGGGGGGAAACCAAGAGACCCAGTACTTC
CASSQGERGGNQETQYF
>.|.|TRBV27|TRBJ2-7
TGTGCCAGCAGTTTATACCATGACTACGAGCAGTACTTC
CASSLYHDYEQYF
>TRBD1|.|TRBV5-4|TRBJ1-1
TGTGCCAGCAGCTTGGGAGCAGGGGGCATGAACACTGAAGCTTTCTTT
CASSLGAGGMNTEAFF
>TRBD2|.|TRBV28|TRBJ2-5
TGTGCCAGCAGTACCGGGACTAGCGGACAAGAGACCCAGTACTTC
CASSTGTSGQETQYF
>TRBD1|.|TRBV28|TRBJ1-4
TGTGCCAGCAGTGAAACCGGGACAGCAGGAGAAAAACTGTTTTTT
CASSETGTAGEKLFF
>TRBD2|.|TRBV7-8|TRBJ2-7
TGTGCCAGCAGCTCCGGACTAGCGGGACCCTACGAGCAGTACTTC
CASSSGLAGPYEQYF
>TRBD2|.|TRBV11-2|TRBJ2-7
TGTGCCAGCAGCAGGGGACTAGCCGTATTCGAGCAGTACTTC
CASSRGLAVFEQYF
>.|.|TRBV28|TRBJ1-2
TGTGCCAGCCGACTGAACTATGGCTACACCTTC
CASRLNYGYTF
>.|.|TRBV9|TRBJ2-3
TGTGCCAGCAGCGTAGTCGGCAGGGTGTCAGATACGCAGTATTTT
CASSVVGRVSDTQYF